This TCR beta chain was captured by sequencing in a study of patients and donors after allogeneic stem cell transplantation. TCRdb passed the RT-PCR reads through MiXCR, listing each CDR3 protein once. The data contain 10,000 or so distinct CDR3 sequences, around 5.9% of them singletons. This clonotype was detected ten times or more. The clonotype was recovered from a human donor who was either an allogeneic HSCT recipient or a stem cell or donor lymphocyte infusion donor (not recorded which). It is not recorded whose cells these are; they may come from a transplant donor. Sequenced sample: blood, either unsorted or a sorted T cell fraction (not recorded which).

CDR3 region: CASSTGDGYTF. As DNA, the CDR3 is TGTGCCAGCAGTACAGGGGATGGCTACACCTTC. The rearrangement links TRBV6-5 to TRBJ1-2, with 7 bases that match TRBD1. The trim removed 5 bases at V and 6 bases at J, leaving 0 bases unmatched. There are 11 residues in the CDR3. The V gene's germline CDR1 is MNHEY and CDR2 SVGAGI.